These T cell receptor beta chains were read from a single sample in a study of cytomegalovirus exposure and HLA in healthy donors. The method was immunoSEQ multiplex PCR; TCRdb's version includes in-frame clones alone and lacks a portion of them. The sample includes 130,000 to 150,000 clones, 73% of them seen just once. The sequencing input was PBMCs. The source of these receptors is a human donor in good health. Both conserved end residues are part of each CDR3. D genes are given only for firm matches.

>TRBJ1-5|TRBV6-5|-
CASRDSIQPQHF
>TRBJ1-4|TRBV30|-
CAWSTQGGEKLFF
>TRBJ1-2|TRBV2|-
CASRQPNYGYTF
>TRBJ2-5|TRBV6-5|TRBD1
CASSAGTGRQETQYF
>TRBJ2-1|TRBV7-9|-
CASSSRLRSSYNEQFF
>-|TRBV7-2|TRBD1
CASSSLDRVSHEQYF
>TRBJ2-7|TRBV5-6|-
CASSPKSPGHSTYEQYF
>TRBJ1-4|TRBV6-1|TRBD1
CASSWKRGLNEKLFF
>TRBJ2-1|TRBV27|-
CASGEGVLEQFF
>TRBJ1-1|TRBV7-9|-
CASSLKNLASAEAFF
>TRBJ2-7|TRBV9|-
CASSVAVGGGYEQYF
>TRBJ2-5|TRBV7-3|-
CASSLSREETQYF
>TRBJ2-5|TRBV5-4|-
CASSSAGLQETQYF
>TRBJ2-5|TRBV15|TRBD1
CATSSLQGAAETQYF
>TRBJ1-2|TRBV7-2|-
CASSLGAYGYTF
>TRBJ2-1|TRBV5-1|-
CASSPATSERERYNEQFF
>TRBJ1-4|TRBV6-5|-
CASRDSATNEKLFF
>TRBJ2-1|TRBV2|TRBD1
CASSPGQGAVEQFF
>TRBJ2-4|TRBV15|-
CATSRDRVGRNIQYF
>TRBJ1-1|TRBV4-2|-
CASSQDEAEAFF
>TRBJ2-3|TRBV9|TRBD2
CASSVKPERGPMDTQYF
>TRBJ1-1|TRBV7-9|-
CASSFGTSTEAFF
>TRBJ2-7|TRBV6-1|TRBD1
CASSETGSYEQYF
>TRBJ2-1|TRBV7-6|TRBD2
CASSLGPSGNNEQFF
>TRBJ2-1|TRBV6-5|TRBD1
CASSYIQGRIYNEQFF
>TRBJ2-1|TRBV6-1|-
CASIAHGDNEQFF
>TRBJ2-1|TRBV5-1|TRBD2
CASRPLAGAYNEQFF
>TRBJ1-6|TRBV7-9|TRBD1
CASSIQGGYGSLHF
>TRBJ2-7|TRBV4-1|TRBD1
CASSQGNRGKYYEQYF
>TRBJ2-7|TRBV15|TRBD1
CATSRDGTGSGYEQYF
>TRBJ2-2|TRBV2|-
CARSLGSGELFF
>TRBJ2-7|TRBV13|-
CASSPPDSTDEQYF
>TRBJ1-3|TRBV7-9|TRBD1
CASSLGTGGNTIYF
>TRBJ2-3|TRBV30|TRBD2
CAWSGPGTSGTDTQYF
>TRBJ1-2|TRBV2|-
CASPGETAFYGYTF
>TRBJ1-4|TRBV7-2|TRBD1
CASSLARSGGVGSTNEKLFF
>TRBJ2-5|TRBV2|-
CASMETGDAQETQYF
>TRBJ2-1|TRBV7-9|TRBD2
CTSSLAIASGSDSEQFF
>TRBJ2-1|TRBV4-1|TRBD2
CASSQEGLAGVNEQFF
>TRBJ2-5|TRBV7-2|-
CASSLVRWETQYF
>TRBJ1-1|TRBV2|-
CASSGRTEAFF
>TRBJ2-7|TRBV13|TRBD1
CASSLGGHRGYEQYF
>TRBJ2-1|TRBV4-2|TRBD1
CASSQERTGVYNEQFF
>TRBJ1-2|TRBV6-1|-
CASSEGVAGKGYTF